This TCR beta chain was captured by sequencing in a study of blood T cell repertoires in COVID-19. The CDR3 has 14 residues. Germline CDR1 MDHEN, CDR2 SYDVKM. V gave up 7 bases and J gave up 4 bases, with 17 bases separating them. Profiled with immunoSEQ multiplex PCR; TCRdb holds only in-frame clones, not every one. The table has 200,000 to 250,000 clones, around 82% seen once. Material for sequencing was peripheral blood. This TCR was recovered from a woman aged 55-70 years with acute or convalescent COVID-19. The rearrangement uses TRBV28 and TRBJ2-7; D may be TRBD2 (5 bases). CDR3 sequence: CASTKMDSKYEQYF. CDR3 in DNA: TGTGCCAGCACCAAAATGGACTCCAAATACGAGCAGTACTTC.